These 8 T cell receptor beta chains were sequenced from one sample in a study of cytomegalovirus exposure and HLA in healthy donors. The PCR made use of 60 Vbeta and 13 Jbeta primers. Data came from immunoSEQ multiplex PCR; TCRdb stores just in-frame clones and leaves some out. In the table there are approximately 50,000 clones, 83% of which are singletons. Material: PBMCs. The receptors originated from a man aged 25-45 years in good health and CMV-seronegative.

The chain has TRBV5-1 and TRBJ2-7; 10 bases are a match to TRBD1. Trimming cost V 4 bases and J 2 bases; bases outside gene matches: 3. This CDR3 is 14 amino acids long. Germline CDR1 and CDR2: SGHRS and YFSETQ. CDR3 sequence reads: CASSVTGGPYEQYF. The CDR3 bases are TGCGCCAGCAGCGTGACAGGGGGCCCCTACGAGCAGTACTTC.

V is TRBV5-6 and J is TRBJ1-3; 7 nucleotides match TRBD1. Germline CDR1 reads SGHDT; CDR2 reads YYEEEE. The V and J ends lost 1 base and 3 bases, in that order; junction bases with no gene match: 4. This CDR3 has 15 residues. The CDR3 protein is CASSLYRGGGNTIYF. CDR3 DNA: TGTGCCAGCAGCTTGTACAGGGGTGGTGGAAACACCATATATTTT. The variable domain in full, completed from reference TRBV5-6 and TRBJ1-3, reads DAGVTQSPTHLIKTRGQQVTLRCSPKSGHDTVSWYQQALGQGPQFIFQYYEEEERQRGNFPDRFSGHQFPNYSSELNVNALLLGDSALYLCASSLYRGGGNTIYFGEGSWLTVV.

The V call is TRBV7-3, the J call TRBJ2-6; 7 nucleotides agree with TRBD1. Germline trimming cut 5 bases from V and 0 bases from J; bases unmatched to any gene: 7. CDR3 length: 17 amino acids. Germline V gene lookup returns CDR1 SGHTA and CDR2 FQGTGA. The CDR3 loop is CASSPPGTVSGANVLTF. The CDR3 DNA reads as TGTGCCAGCAGCCCTCCCGGGACAGTCTCTGGGGCCAACGTCCTGACTTTC. The variable domain in full, completed from reference TRBV7-3 and TRBJ2-6, reads GAGVSQTPSNKVTEKGKYVELRCDPISGHTALYWYRQSLGQGPEFLIYFQGTGAADDSGLPNDRFFAVRPEGSVSTLKIQRTERGDSAVYLCASSPPGTVSGANVLTFGAGSRLTVL.

The chain employs TRBV5-8 and TRBJ1-6; D gene ambiguous. CDR3 length equals 16 residues. V was shortened by 1 base and J by 0 bases, with 8 bases between the two germline ends. Looked up from germline, CDR1 is SGHTS and CDR2 is YDEGEE. CDR3 in amino acids: CASSLLGSSYNSPLHF. CDR3 nucleotides: TGTGCCAGCAGCTTGTTGGGGAGCTCCTATAATTCACCCCTCCACTTT.

With respect to this clone: Sequence at one end of the junction differs from germline and may be a read error. V gene TRBV5-6 combines with J gene TRBJ2-5, with 8 bases that match TRBD2. The CDR3 loop spans 14 amino acids. The germline CDR1 and CDR2 sequences are SGHDT and YYEEEE. CDR3 loop: CASSLRVAGKTQHF. CDR3 nucleotides: TGTGCCAGCAGCTTGAGGGTAGCGGGGAAGACCCAGCACTTC.

CDR3 amino acids: CASSPRTGSYEQYF. The CDR3 DNA is TGCGCCAGCAGCCCGAGGACAGGGAGCTACGAGCAGTACTTC. This chain joins TRBV4-3 and TRBJ2-7; 8 nucleotides agree with TRBD1. V shed 4 bases, J shed 3 bases, and the junction held 5 bases outside the gene matches. Germline lookup yields CDR1 LGHNA and CDR2 YSLEER. This CDR3 comprises 14 residues.

V and J are TRBV5-6 and TRBJ2-1; possibly TRBD2 for D (5 bases). With 0 bases removed from V and 7 bases from J, the gap between germline ends came to 8 bases. This CDR3 comprises 13 residues. Germline V gives CDR1 SGHDT, CDR2 YYEEEE. CDR3 bases: TGTGCCAGCAGCTTGGCCAGAGGGAATGAGCAGTTCTTC. Its protein product is CASSLARGNEQFF.

This clone showed up just a few times. The rearrangement uses TRBV5-6 and TRBJ1-3; D is unclear. Germline V gene sequence: CDR1 SGHDT, CDR2 YYEEEE. The CDR3 runs 11 residues. V was trimmed by 4 bases and J by 12 bases, leaving 11 bases between them. Here the CDR3 DNA reads TGTGCCAGCAGCCTAGGTGAACTCATATATTTT. Residues: CASSLGELIYF.